The 28 T cell receptor beta chains reported below all come from one sample, sequenced in a study of naive and memory T cell subsets. TCR cDNA received a 3' ligated oligonucleotide that carried a UMI. Ligated cDNA underwent four rounds of PCR with nested alpha and beta constant region primers and SP2. Each CDR3 protein gets one entry after TCRdb re-called the 5' RACE reads with MiXCR. The sample yields 60,000 or so distinct CDR3 sequences, about 7.2% seen once. Receptor source: a male donor in good health.

This clonotype was found a few times. The chain links TRBV13 to TRBJ1-1; a weak D match, TRBD1 (6 bases). The length of the CDR3 is 12 residues. Germline V gene data show CDR1 as PRHDT and CDR2 as FYEKMQ (reference sequence). The CDR3 region is CAISQGTTEAFF. CDR3 coding DNA: TGTGCAATTTCACAGGGAACCACTGAAGCTTTCTTT.

This CDR3 is CASSQDWGQGISPLHF. In DNA form, the CDR3 reads TGCGCCAGCAGCCAAGATTGGGGACAGGGGATTTCACCCCTCCACTTT. The chain carries TRBV4-1 and TRBJ1-6; 10 positions agree with TRBD1. The CDR3 spans 16 residues. Trimming cost V 0 bases and J 9 bases; bases outside gene matches: 5. Germline V gene data show CDR1 as MGHRA and CDR2 as YSYEKL.

CDR3 amino acids: CASSLGPETEAFF. CDR3 coding DNA: TGTGCCAGCAGTTTAGGTCCGGAGACTGAAGCTTTCTTT. The chain uses TRBV12-3 or TRBV12-4 and TRBJ1-1; D remains ambiguous. The CDR3 consists of 13 residues. The V end lost 1 base, the J end lost 5 bases, and 8 bases lay between the germline ends.

This clonotype has at least ten counts. The CDR3 DNA is TGTGCCAGCACTAGACGCATTGAAGAGACCCAGTACTTC. Protein sequence: CASTRRIEETQYF. The V gene is TRBV6-1, the J gene TRBJ2-5; D uncertain. Germline values: CDR1 MNHNS, CDR2 SASEGT. Trimming took off 7 bases at V and 3 bases at J, with 12 bases between the two ends. The CDR3 spans 13 residues.

This clonotype was observed many times. The chain employs TRBV5-1 and TRBJ2-1; D uncertain. The germline gives CDR1 SGHRS, CDR2 YFSETQ. This CDR3 has 15 amino acids. V dropped 1 base and J dropped 5 bases, with 13 bases sitting between them. Here the CDR3 DNA reads TGCGCCAGCAGCTTGACTGGAAGGCTAGACAATGAGCAGTTCTTC. Translating gives CASSLTGRLDNEQFF.

Many counts were recorded for this clonotype. The rearrangement links TRBV5-1 to TRBJ1-6; TRBD1 agrees at 7 bases. The CDR3 is made up of 16 amino acids. The germline V gene encodes CDR1 SGHRS and CDR2 YFSETQ. J gave up 7 bases and V 0 bases, and 7 bases lay outside the gene matches. The CDR3 is CASSLGDGTANSPLHF. CDR3 in DNA: TGCGCCAGCAGCTTGGGGGATGGGACAGCGAATTCACCCCTCCACTTT.

The table lists this clonotype with a few counts. This chain joins TRBV20-1 and TRBJ2-6; no firm D call. The CDR3 contains 13 residues. Looked up from germline, CDR1 is DFQATT and CDR2 is SNEGSKA (reference sequence). The V end was cut by 6 bases, the J end by 0 bases, with 6 bases between. Here the CDR3 reads CSASSSGANVLTF. Written as DNA, the CDR3 is TGCAGTGCATCATCCTCTGGGGCCAACGTCCTGACTTTC.

This clonotype was observed many times. The genes are TRBV7-2 and TRBJ1-2; 7 nucleotides match TRBD1. The V segment lost 5 bases and the J segment 3 bases; nucleotides outside the gene matches: 9. Looked up from germline, CDR1 is SGHTA and CDR2 is FQGNSA. The CDR3 spans 15 residues. The CDR3 is CASSPGAGTDYGYTF. The CDR3 DNA is TGTGCCAGCAGCCCTGGGGCCGGGACAGACTATGGCTACACCTTC.

Ten or more counts support this clonotype. The V gene is TRBV6-1, the J gene TRBJ2-1; 10 nucleotides match TRBD2. CDR1 and CDR2 (germline): MNHNS, SASEGT. The CDR3 runs to 15 residues. Trimming removed 5 bases from V and 8 bases from J; junction bases left unmatched: 9. The CDR3 protein is CASSSGGAISHEQFF. In nucleotides, the CDR3 is TGTGCCAGCAGTAGCGGGGGGGCAATTTCCCATGAGCAGTTCTTC.

Note on this clonotype: A much larger clone lies a single base off, so this may be a read error. The V gene is TRBV14, the J gene TRBJ2-7, with 15 positions matching TRBD2. Germline CDR1 is SGHDN and CDR2 is FVKESK. The CDR3 runs 15 residues. CDR3 in amino acids: CSSSLGLAGGYEQYF. The CDR3 nucleotides are TGTTCCAGCAGCCTGGGACTAGCGGGAGGTTACGAGCAGTACTTC.

There are many counts of this clonotype. This chain links TRBV5-4 with TRBJ2-1, with 10 bases that match TRBD2. Germline lookup yields CDR1 SGHNT and CDR2 YYREEE (reference sequence). The J segment lost 4 bases and the V segment lost 4 bases, leaving 8 bases of the junction unmatched. CDR3 length: 16 residues. As DNA, the CDR3 is TGTGCCAGCAGCCCCAGGGAGCGGGGGGGTTACAATGAGCAGTTCTTC. This sequence encodes CASSPRERGGYNEQFF. Using reference TRBV5-4 and TRBJ2-1 for the parts outside the CDR3, the full variable domain is ETGVTQSPTHLIKTRGQQVTLRCSSQSGHNTVSWYQQALGQGPQFIFQYYREEENGRGNFPPRFSGLQFPNYSSELNVNALELDDSALYLCASSPRERGGYNEQFFGPGTRLTVL.

This clonotype was seen at least ten times. The V gene is TRBV5-4, the J gene TRBJ2-2, with D unresolved. CDR1 SGHNT and CDR2 YYREEE come from the germline V gene (reference sequence). The CDR3 contains 13 residues. V shed 2 bases and J shed 3 bases, with 5 bases lying between them. CDR3 residues: CASSFVDTGELFF. DNA for the CDR3: TGTGCCAGCAGCTTCGTTGACACCGGGGAGCTGTTTTTT.

This sequence joins TRBV20-1 and TRBJ1-2, with D maybe TRBD1 (5 bases). CDR3 length: 12 residues. Germline CDR1 and CDR2: DFQATT and SNEGSKA (reference sequence). V was trimmed by 5 bases and J by 8 bases, leaving 15 bases between them. The DNA of the CDR3 is TGCAGTGCTGTCGACAGTATCAGAGGCTACACCTTC. Its protein is CSAVDSIRGYTF.

This clonotype was counted a few times. The rearrangement links TRBV18 to TRBJ1-2; D gene uncertain. Trimming cost V 5 bases and J 6 bases, with 13 bases left between them. CDR3 size: 13 residues. Germline V gene lookup returns CDR1 KGHSH and CDR2 LQKENI. The CDR3 sequence is CASSIREVDGYTF. CDR3 DNA sequence: TGTGCCAGCTCAATTAGGGAAGTCGATGGCTACACCTTC.

The rearrangement joins TRBV2 to TRBJ2-4; a possible D gene is TRBD2 (5 bases). The CDR3 extends over 14 amino acids. Germline CDR1 reads SNHLY; CDR2 reads FYNNEI. Trimming took off 7 bases at V and 1 base at J, with 11 bases between the two ends. CDR3 in amino acids: CASNGGSAKNIQYF. CDR3 nucleotides: TGTGCCAGCAATGGTGGGAGCGCCAAAAACATTCAGTACTTC.

This clonotype came up a few times. CDR3 in amino acids: CASSLVLRELNEQFF. The CDR3 DNA reads as TGTGCCAGCAGTTTAGTGCTGCGGGAGTTGAATGAGCAGTTCTTC. V is TRBV12-3 or TRBV12-4 and J is TRBJ2-1; 7 nucleotides agree with TRBD2. There are 15 residues in the CDR3. Trimming cost V 1 base and J 7 bases; bases outside gene matches: 7.

This sequence joins TRBV7-6 and TRBJ1-4; D not resolved. The V and J ends lost 1 base and 6 bases respectively, with 15 bases between them. The CDR3 contains 16 residues. The germline CDR1 and CDR2 sequences are SGHVS and FNYEAQ. CDR3 in DNA: TGTGCCAGCAGCTTAGTGCCCGTTGTAGGAGATGAAAAACTGTTTTTT. It specifies CASSLVPVVGDEKLFF.

The chain is built from TRBV29-1 and TRBJ1-1; TRBD1 matches at 9 bases. With 6 bases clipped from V and 4 bases from J, the junction kept 9 bases outside the gene matches. Germline assignment: CDR1 SQVTM and CDR2 ANQGSEA. This CDR3 has 14 residues. The CDR3 region is CSVHTGQGITEAFF. The CDR3 region has the DNA TGCAGCGTACACACGGGACAGGGCATCACTGAAGCTTTCTTT.

Details on this clonotype: This may stem from a read error, because a much larger clone lies one nucleotide away. The chain employs TRBV30 and TRBJ2-1, with 7 bases aligning to TRBD2. The germline V gene encodes CDR1 GTSNPN and CDR2 SVGIG (reference sequence). CDR3 length: 13 amino acids. CDR3 coding DNA: TGTGCCTGGAGTTCGGGACTACTCAATGAGCGGTTCTTC. This gives the protein CAWSSGLLNERFF.

The chain uses TRBV5-1 and TRBJ2-1; 11 bases fit TRBD2. The CDR3 covers 16 residues. The J segment lost 5 bases and the V segment lost 4 bases, leaving 8 bases of the junction unmatched. CDR1 and CDR2 from the germline V gene are SGHRS and YFSETQ. The CDR3 region is CASSDRLAGPNNEQFF. CDR3 nucleotide sequence: TGCGCCAGCAGCGACCGACTAGCGGGGCCCAACAATGAGCAGTTCTTC.

This clonotype was seen many times. This chain uses TRBV6-5 with TRBJ1-5; TRBD1 aligns across 9 bases. V lost 5 bases and J lost 6; bases outside the gene matches: 5. This CDR3 contains 14 residues. Per the germline V gene, CDR1 is MNHEY and CDR2 is SVGAGI. CDR3 coding DNA: TGTGCCAGCAGTAGGACAGGGGCTGGTCAGCCCCAGCATTTT. It specifies CASSRTGAGQPQHF.

The chain links TRBV9 to TRBJ2-7, with 7 positions matching TRBD1. With 4 bases clipped from V and 5 bases from J, the junction kept 9 bases outside the gene matches. In germline, CDR1 is SGDLS, CDR2 YYNGEE. The CDR3 is made up of 14 amino acids. In DNA form, the CDR3 reads TGTGCCAGCAGCCCCCCCGACAGGGACCACGAGCAGTACTTC. It encodes CASSPPDRDHEQYF.

This clonotype was recorded many times. This chain connects TRBV7-6 to TRBJ2-1; D may match TRBD1 or TRBD2 (6 bases each). V lost 7 bases and J lost 4, with 26 bases in between. Germline CDR1 is SGHVS and CDR2 is FNYEAQ. The CDR3 is made up of 18 amino acids. CDR3 sequence: CASTPTGGRHNGYNEQFF. The CDR3 coding sequence is TGTGCCAGCACCCCCACCGGGGGCCGCCACAATGGTTACAATGAGCAGTTCTTC.

This clonotype showed up just a few times. V is TRBV7-6 and J is TRBJ2-6, with a tentative D call TRBD1 (6 bases). This CDR3 comprises 15 residues. The V gene's germline CDR1 is SGHVS and CDR2 FNYEAQ. V was shortened by 7 bases and J by 0 bases, with 10 bases between the two germline ends. The DNA of the CDR3 is TGTGCCAGCACTGGGGGCTCCTCTGGGGCCAACGTCCTGACTTTC. Amino acids: CASTGGSSGANVLTF. Filled out from reference TRBV7-6 and TRBJ2-6, the complete variable domain reads GAGVSQSPRYKVTKRGQDVALRCDPISGHVSLYWYRQALGQGPEFLTYFNYEAQQDKSGLPNDRFSAERPEGSISTLTIQRTEQRDSAMYRCASTGGSSGANVLTFGAGSRLTVL.

On this clonotype itself: An end of the junction differs from the germline gene, which may be a read error. The chain carries TRBV6-1 and TRBJ2-3; 7 bases agree with TRBD2. CDR1 is MNHNS and CDR2 is SASEGT in the germline V gene. The CDR3 is 16 amino acids. CDR3 nucleotides: TGTGCCAGCAGTGAAGTACGAGGGAGGGCAGGAGATATGCAGTATTTT. Residues: CASSEVRGRAGDMQYF.

The chain joins TRBV6-1 to TRBJ2-3; no definite D call. The CDR3 extends over 12 amino acids. V lost 6 bases to trimming and J lost 9 bases, with 13 bases between them. Germline assignment: CDR1 MNHNS and CDR2 SASEGT. For the CDR3, the DNA is TGTGCCAGCAGCCTTGGGGAAATAACGCAGTATTTT. Translated: CASSLGEITQYF.

The chain links TRBV14 to TRBJ2-2, with D hard to call. Germline V gives CDR1 SGHDN, CDR2 FVKESK. CDR3 size: 15 residues. The germline V and J ends were trimmed by 3 bases and 4 bases, with 12 bases remaining between them. DNA for the CDR3: TGTGCCAGCAGCCATCGGGCTGGATCCACCGGGGAGCTGTTTTTT. As protein: CASSHRAGSTGELFF.

This clonotype was detected only a few times. The rearrangement joins TRBV20-1 to TRBJ1-1; no definite D call. CDR3 length: 17 residues. From germline, CDR1 is DFQATT and CDR2 SNEGSKA (reference sequence). The ends were cut back, 0 bases at V and 3 bases at J, with 20 bases in the middle. The CDR3: CSAREREWSSGYTEAFF. The CDR3 region has the DNA TGCAGTGCTAGAGAGAGAGAGTGGTCCTCGGGGTACACTGAAGCTTTCTTT.